Following are 21 T cell receptor beta chains from one sample sequenced in a study of PD-1 blockade in classical Hodgkin lymphoma. Each patient experienced a relapse that followed autologous stem cell transplantation, and brentuximab vedotin exposure varied. Clones were read by immunoSEQ multiplex PCR, and TCRdb kept only the in-frame ones, dropping some. The sample has 90,000 to 120,000 clones, 80% to 90% seen once. Sequencing was performed on peripheral blood mononuclear cells (PBMCs), taken before the second cycle of nivolumab. These receptors were obtained from a human donor with classical Hodgkin lymphoma.

The genes are TRBV28 and TRBJ2-7, with D maybe TRBD2 (6 bases). The CDR3 is 15 residues long. V lost 2 bases to trimming and J lost 0 bases, with 11 bases between them. CDR1 is MDHEN, CDR2 SYDVKM, per germline. The CDR3: CASSLLAYSSYEQYF. CDR3 coding DNA: TGTGCCAGCAGTTTACTAGCGTATAGCTCCTACGAGCAGTACTTC.

The rearrangement joins TRBV19 to TRBJ2-3; D possibly corresponds to TRBD2 (6 bases). Germline V gives CDR1 LNHDA, CDR2 SQIVND (reference sequence). Trimming removed 2 bases from V and 1 base from J, with 13 bases in between. The CDR3 loop spans 16 amino acids. CDR3 in amino acids: CASSINGGSGTDTQYF. Here the CDR3 DNA reads TGTGCCAGTAGTATAAACGGAGGGAGTGGCACAGATACGCAGTATTTT.

The V gene is TRBV14, the J gene TRBJ2-7, with D possibly called TRBD1 or TRBD2 (5 bases each). The CDR3 consists of 15 residues. Germline V gene lookup returns CDR1 SGHDN and CDR2 FVKESK. V was shortened by 1 base and J by 3 bases, with 13 bases between the two germline ends. The CDR3 loop is CASSQAWPGSYEQYF. DNA for the CDR3: TGTGCCAGCAGCCAAGCTTGGCCAGGGAGCTACGAGCAGTACTTC.

The V gene is TRBV7-2, the J gene TRBJ2-1; 13 bases map to TRBD2. The CDR3 has 18 residues. Trimming took 4 bases from V and 2 from J; bases not matched to a gene: 8. Germline CDR1 is SGHTA and CDR2 is FQGNSA. CDR3 DNA: TGTGCCAGCAGCTCGCAGATCGGGACTAGCGGGGCCTACAATGAGCAGTTCTTC. Translated, it gives CASSSQIGTSGAYNEQFF. The full variable domain, with the rest looked up from reference TRBV7-2 and TRBJ2-1, is GAGVSQSPSNKVTEKGKDVELRCDPISGHTALYWYRQSLGQGLEFLIYFQGNSAPDKSGLPSDRFSAERTGGSVSTLTIQRTQQEDSAVYLCASSSQIGTSGAYNEQFFGPGTRLTVL.

This chain connects TRBV11-2 to TRBJ2-7; TRBD1 might be the D (5 bases). Germline CDR1 reads SGHAT; CDR2 reads FQNNGV. This CDR3 region has 15 residues. V lost 5 bases to trimming and J lost 0 bases, with 14 bases between them. For the CDR3, the DNA is TGTGCCAGCAGCCTCTCGGACGGACACTCCTACGAGCAGTACTTC. Protein product: CASSLSDGHSYEQYF.

The chain employs TRBV10-3 and TRBJ2-3, with 12 bases that match TRBD2. The V and J ends lost 4 bases and 2 bases, in that order; junction bases with no gene match: 4. The CDR3 has 16 residues. Germline CDR1 and CDR2: ENHRY and SYGVKD. The CDR3 region has the DNA TGTGCCATCAGTGTCGGACTAGCGGGAACCACAGATACGCAGTATTTT. This gives the protein CAISVGLAGTTDTQYF.

This chain joins TRBV20-1 and TRBJ2-7; the D is unclear. Germline-derived CDR1 and CDR2 are DFQATT and SNEGSKA (reference sequence). The V and J ends lost 6 bases and 5 bases respectively, with 8 bases between them. The CDR3 sequence is 10 residues long. The CDR3 DNA is TGCAGTGCGCGTTTGGACGAGCAGTACTTC. Translation gives CSARLDEQYF.

This clone was detected once. The V call is TRBV25-1, the J call TRBJ1-3; D is unclear. CDR3 length: 15 amino acids. V was pared by 5 bases and J by 0 bases, with 11 bases between. Germline lookup yields CDR1 MGHDK and CDR2 SYGVNS. The CDR3 loop reads CASSISTGSGNTIYF. CDR3 sequence (DNA): TGTGCCAGCAGTATTTCCACGGGCTCTGGAAACACCATATATTTT.

This chain links TRBV5-1 with TRBJ2-7; a weak D match, TRBD2 (6 bases). This CDR3 is 15 amino acids long. Trimming took off 2 bases at V and 3 bases at J, with 15 bases between the two ends. In germline, CDR1 is SGHRS, CDR2 YFSETQ. Here the CDR3 reads CASSFIGGGGYEQYF. The CDR3 DNA follows: TGCGCCAGCAGCTTTATCGGGGGAGGTGGCTACGAGCAGTACTTC.

The chain links TRBV7-2 to TRBJ1-5; D unclear. The V gene lost 5 bases and the J gene lost 4 bases, with 9 bases spanning the gap. This CDR3 comprises 13 residues. The germline V gene has CDR1 SGHTA and CDR2 FQGNSA. The CDR3 DNA follows: TGTGCCAGCAGCCCATGGACGAATCAGCCCCAGCATTTT. Amino acids: CASSPWTNQPQHF.

With regard to this clone: Germline is not matched at one junction end, which may reflect a read error. The chain uses TRBV27 and TRBJ1-4, with D uncertain. Germline V gene data show CDR1 as MNHEY and CDR2 as SMNVEV (reference sequence). CDR3 length: 14 residues. Here the CDR3 DNA reads TGTGCCAGCAGTTTAGGACGGGGTAATGACAAACTGTTTTTT. This sequence encodes CASSLGRGNDKLFF.

The CDR3 loop is CSVYKASGSRGEQYF. In DNA form, the CDR3 reads TGCAGCGTTTATAAGGCTAGCGGGTCGAGGGGCGAGCAGTACTTC. J is TRBJ2-7 and V is TRBV29-1, with 8 bases lining up with TRBD2. Trimming at V came to 5 bases and at J to 6 bases, leaving 15 bases not matched to a gene. CDR1 is SQVTM, CDR2 ANQGSEA, per germline. This CDR3 comprises 15 residues.

The chain uses TRBV7-2 and TRBJ2-3; no reliable D call. The CDR3 is made up of 15 amino acids. The germline V and J ends were trimmed by 3 bases and 3 bases, with 13 bases remaining between them. Germline V CDR1 and CDR2: SGHTA, FQGNSA. The CDR3 region has the DNA TGTGCCAGCAGCTTGGACGAGGTGGGAACAGATACGCAGTATTTT. Translation: CASSLDEVGTDTQYF.

The chain has TRBV6-1 and TRBJ2-5; D not resolved. Per germline, CDR1 MNHNS and CDR2 SASEGT. V lost 1 base and J lost 5, with 11 bases in between. CDR3 length: 14 amino acids. CDR3 protein: CASSEEGLGETQYF. Here the CDR3 DNA reads TGTGCCAGCAGTGAAGAGGGCCTCGGGGAGACCCAGTACTTC.

The rearrangement joins TRBV10-3 to TRBJ2-7; tentative D call: TRBD2 (5 bases). CDR3 length: 14 amino acids. From germline, CDR1 is ENHRY and CDR2 SYGVKD. The V end was cut by 6 bases, the J end by 0 bases, with 12 bases between. The CDR3 loop is CAISRTVSSYEQYF. The DNA of the CDR3 is TGTGCCATCAGCCGGACTGTAAGCTCCTACGAGCAGTACTTC.

The rearrangement joins TRBV28 to TRBJ2-7; 7 positions agree with TRBD2. Trimming at V came to 3 bases and at J to 0 bases, leaving 2 bases not matched to a gene. CDR3 size: 14 residues. Per germline, CDR1 MDHEN and CDR2 SYDVKM. The CDR3 spells CASSFERGSYEQYF. For the CDR3, the DNA is TGTGCCAGCAGTTTTGAGCGGGGCTCCTACGAGCAGTACTTC.

V usage is TRBV7-9 and J usage is TRBJ1-1, with a possible D match to TRBD1 (6 bases). V was clipped by 5 bases and J by 4 bases, with 29 bases between them. This CDR3 has 19 residues. The germline V gene encodes CDR1 SEHNR and CDR2 FQNEAQ (reference sequence). As DNA, the CDR3 is TGTGCCAGCAGCCACCTCTCCGGGGGCAGATCACTGGGAGGCACTGAAGCTTTCTTT. Its protein product is CASSHLSGGRSLGGTEAFF.

The V call is TRBV5-4, the J call TRBJ1-2; 8 bases map to TRBD1. The V gene end was trimmed by 1 base and the J gene end by 1 base; junction bases not matched to a gene: 3. Germline loops: CDR1 SGHNT, CDR2 YYREEE (reference sequence). The CDR3 spans 15 residues. CDR3 region: CASSLNTGGNYGYTF. The CDR3 DNA sequence: TGTGCCAGCAGCTTGAATACAGGGGGTAACTATGGCTACACCTTC.

This chain joins TRBV7-9 and TRBJ1-1; D uncertain. V was clipped by 0 bases and J by 1 base, with 3 bases between them. This CDR3 has 13 residues. CDR1 is SEHNR and CDR2 is FQNEAQ in the germline V gene (reference sequence). CDR3 sequence (DNA): TGTGCCAGCAGCTTAGCCGGGAACACTGAAGCTTTCTTT. Translating it yields CASSLAGNTEAFF.

This clone is a singleton in its sample. J is TRBJ2-5 and V is TRBV5-6, with D perhaps TRBD1 (5 bases). The germline V gene encodes CDR1 SGHDT and CDR2 YYEEEE. The CDR3 has 12 residues. Trimming cost V 3 bases and J 5 bases, with 8 bases left between them. CDR3 loop: CASSSGMETQYF. CDR3 DNA: TGTGCCAGCAGCTCAGGGATGGAGACCCAGTACTTC.

The V and J genes are TRBV5-8 and TRBJ2-7; D perhaps matches TRBD2 (5 bases). This CDR3 has 15 residues. Trimming left V 4 bases short and J 3 bases short, with 17 bases between. Germline loops: CDR1 SGHTS, CDR2 YDEGEE. Here the CDR3 reads CASSTPGLGYYEQYF. The CDR3 DNA follows: TGTGCCAGCAGCACACCCGGACTCGGGTACTACGAGCAGTACTTC.